Detailed here is one TCR beta chain. Its antigen is undetermined. The data were obtained in a study of T cell repertoires in cytomegalovirus infection. Study-wide context: TCR beta signatures that were public indicated CMV infection and matching HLA type.

TCRdb independently ran MiXCR on the reads; one entry per CDR3 protein. The data contain hundreds of thousands of distinct CDR3 sequences, approximately 24% of them seen just once; the ten biggest clones take up 7% to 9%. Per germline, CDR1 SNHLY and CDR2 FYNNEI. This CDR3 comprises 10 residues. With 10 bases removed from V and 6 bases from J, the gap between germline ends came to 8 bases. Points from the study as a whole: Carriers of CMV plus the relevant HLA were identified by cumulative public TCR beta family frequency. HLA-C-restricted CMV clonotypes gave the most frequent clonotype in two of eight donors.

The rearrangement links TRBV2 to TRBJ2-3, with D unresolved. This TCR came from a human donor in good health (CMV status not recorded). Some clones in this sample may be carry-over from other donors' samples. The sequencing input was CD8+ T cells from PBMCs. The CDR3 DNA follows: TGTGCCACCTACAGTGATACGCAGTATTTT. This codes for CATYSDTQYF.